This record concerns one T cell receptor beta chain sequence. No antigen is known for it. This specimen comes from a study of T cells in Graves' hyperthyroidism and ophthalmopathy. Study-wide points: Ophthalmopathy was predicted by the model a median of approximately 6.6 months ahead of onset.

RNA transcripts served as the template for amplifying TCR beta CDR3 regions. TCR CDR3 regions were first amplified by RT-PCR with HTBI primers. TCRdb analysed the multiplex PCR reads with MiXCR anew, one entry per CDR3 protein. Among roughly 530,000 distinct CDR3 sequences listed, approximately 17% were seen once. The germline gives CDR1 MNHEY, CDR2 SVGEGT. The CDR3 runs to 15 residues. Losses at the gene ends were 5 bases for V and 4 bases for J; bases not matched to a gene: 5. The sequencing input was blood. The receptor comes from a woman between 18 and 29 years old with Graves' ophthalmopathy. The chain couples TRBV6-2 or TRBV6-3 to TRBJ2-1; 10 bases are shared with TRBD2. CDR3 DNA sequence: TGTGCCAGCAGTGGCGAGCGGGAGGGGTACAATGAGCAGTTCTTC. Amino acids: CASSGEREGYNEQFF.